The present T cell receptor (beta chain) was sequenced within a study of beta chain features in type 1 diabetes. Overall study results and limits: Researchers report that Type 1 diabetes patients had moderately but significantly shorter TCRB CDR3s across all four CD4+ subsets. Reduced insertions and increased deletions marked VDJ junctions in type 1 diabetes patients.

V shed 9 bases and J 3 bases; nucleotides not matched to a gene: 9. CDR3 length: 14 amino acids. Per germline, CDR1 ENHRY and CDR2 SYGVKD. The isolated RNA, all of it, was reverse transcribed, so expressed TCRB transcripts were what got sequenced. Using immunoSEQ multiplex PCR, the repertoire was profiled, and TCRdb retains in-frame clones only, with some absent. The table shows hundreds of thousands of clones, with 10% to 15% occurring only once. The table lists this clone with a few counts. Its antigen is unknown. Sampling consisted of one heparinised blood draw per donor, averaging around 110 mL. Over 95% purity was reached by all sorted populations.

Sequencing was done on a sample of naive CD4+ T cells from blood. This TCR derives from a man between 18 and 35 years old with type 1 diabetes. V gene TRBV10-3 combines with J gene TRBJ2-7; 9 nucleotides align to TRBD2. CDR3 in amino acids: CAITTSGDLYEQYF. The CDR3 DNA follows: TGTGCCATAACGACTAGCGGAGACCTCTACGAGCAGTACTTC.